The 9 T cell receptor beta chains below all came from one sample that was sequenced in a study of CD8 T cells in Susac syndrome. RNA, at about 0.45 to 1 ug, was reverse transcribed with random hexamers. In TCRdb, the immunoSEQ multiplex PCR reads were re-called with MiXCR into one record per CDR3 protein. The sample contains about 210,000 distinct CDR3 sequences, 95% of which appear only once. The source material was CD4+ T cells from PBMCs. All receptors come from a human donor with multiple sclerosis.

The CDR3 reads CSVSGTRNTEAFF. The CDR3 coding sequence is TGCAGCGTTTCCGGGACACGGAACACTGAAGCTTTCTTT. The chain uses TRBV29-1 and TRBJ1-1, with D maybe TRBD1 (6 bases). V was shortened by 5 bases and J by 1 base, with 11 bases between the two germline ends. This CDR3 has 13 residues. Germline V gene sequence: CDR1 SQVTM, CDR2 ANQGSEA.

The rearrangement links TRBV12-3 or TRBV12-4 to TRBJ1-5; 9 positions agree with TRBD1. With V trimmed by 6 bases and J by 5 bases, 11 bases remained unmatched. The CDR3 totals 16 residues. The CDR3 sequence: CASSRDRGVADQPQHF. DNA of the CDR3: TGTGCCAGCAGCCGAGACAGGGGGGTCGCGGATCAGCCCCAGCATTTT.

The V gene is TRBV20-1, the J gene TRBJ2-3; TRBD2 aligns across 11 bases. Germline V CDR1 and CDR2: DFQATT, SNEGSKA (reference sequence). The J segment lost 3 bases and the V segment lost 6 bases, leaving 8 bases of the junction unmatched. The CDR3 spans 15 residues. The CDR3 sequence: CSATEASGRTDTQYF. The CDR3 DNA reads TGCAGTGCGACGGAGGCTAGCGGGAGGACAGATACGCAGTATTTT.

This rearrangement joins TRBV27 to TRBJ2-1, with 10 bases identical to TRBD2. Germline V gene data show CDR1 as MNHEY and CDR2 as SMNVEV (reference sequence). The CDR3 runs 15 residues. The junction had 6 bases not matched to a gene; V was cut back by 4 bases and J by 6 bases. CDR3 DNA: TGTGCCAGCAGTTCGCTGTCTAGCGGGGGCAATGAGCAGTTCTTC. Protein product: CASSSLSSGGNEQFF.

V gene TRBV5-1 combines with J gene TRBJ2-3; 8 bases are shared with TRBD1. CDR1 is SGHRS and CDR2 is YFSETQ in the germline V gene. V lost 5 bases and J lost 13; bases outside the gene matches: 9. This CDR3 has 12 residues. CDR3 nucleotide sequence: TGCGCCAGCAGGGAAGGACAGGGAAGGAAGTATTTT. Protein: CASREGQGRKYF.

This clonotype has a single count. The rearrangement links TRBV30 to TRBJ2-7; perhaps TRBD2 as D (6 bases). The V gene lost 0 bases and the J gene lost 7 bases, with 16 bases spanning the gap. The CDR3 covers 14 residues. The germline V gene has CDR1 GTSNPN and CDR2 SVGIG (reference sequence). The CDR3 reads CAWSVPSGFGEQYF. CDR3 coding DNA: TGTGCCTGGAGTGTACCCAGCGGGTTTGGTGAGCAGTACTTC.

CDR3 in DNA: TGCAGCATCCGGGGAGGGGGTAACACCGGGGAGCTGTTTTTT. Protein sequence: CSIRGGGNTGELFF. The chain links TRBV29-1 to TRBJ2-2, with D perhaps TRBD2 (7 bases). V was shortened by 8 bases and J by 2 bases, with 15 bases between the two germline ends. This CDR3 is 14 amino acids long. Germline V gene data show CDR1 as SQVTM and CDR2 as ANQGSEA.

This clonotype was recorded once. The J gene is TRBJ1-2, the V gene TRBV5-6; a possible D gene is TRBD1 (6 bases). Trimming shortened V by 3 bases and J by 7 bases, and 16 bases separated the two germline ends. This CDR3 contains 14 residues. Germline V lookup: CDR1 SGHDT, CDR2 YYEEEE. The CDR3 is CASSSTAGGIGYTF. The DNA of the CDR3 is TGTGCCAGCAGCTCGACCGCGGGGGGCATTGGCTACACCTTC.

The V gene is TRBV28, the J gene TRBJ2-1, with 10 bases fitting TRBD2. CDR1 and CDR2 from the germline V gene are MDHEN and SYDVKM. This CDR3 is 14 amino acids long. The J segment lost 5 bases and the V segment lost 2 bases, leaving 0 bases of the junction unmatched. CDR3 amino acids: CASSLLAGDNEQFF. DNA of the CDR3: TGTGCCAGCAGTTTACTAGCGGGAGACAATGAGCAGTTCTTC.